Following are 31 T cell receptor beta chains from one sample sequenced in a study of blood T cell repertoires in COVID-19. Profiled with immunoSEQ multiplex PCR; TCRdb holds only in-frame clones, not every one. The table records about 200,000 clones, roughly 92% of them present only once. The sample was peripheral blood. All receptors derive from a man in his 60s with COVID-19, enrolled during active disease.

This clone was observed a single time. The CDR3 sequence: CASMEGRRYEQYF. The CDR3 DNA follows: TGTGCCAGCATGGAGGGGCGCCGGTACGAGCAGTACTTC. The rearrangement uses TRBV6-5 and TRBJ2-7; D perhaps matches TRBD2 (6 bases). This CDR3 is 13 amino acids long. Germline lookup yields CDR1 MNHEY and CDR2 SVGAGI. V was trimmed by 7 bases and J by 4 bases, leaving 14 bases between them.

The chain employs TRBV19 and TRBJ1-4; TRBD1 matches 8 bases. V was clipped by 4 bases and J by 7 bases; unmatched bases: 5. The CDR3 is made up of 14 amino acids. Germline CDR1 reads LNHDA; CDR2 reads SQIVND (reference sequence). The CDR3 reads CASSTQGVGEKLFF. As DNA, the CDR3 is TGTGCCAGTAGTACACAGGGGGTTGGTGAAAAACTGTTTTTT. Together with reference TRBV19 and TRBJ1-4, the CDR3 gives the full variable domain: DGGITQSPKYLFRKEGQNVTLSCEQNLNHDAMYWYRQDPGQGLRLIYYSQIVNDFQKGDIAEGYSVSREKKESFPLTVTSAQKNPTAFYLCASSTQGVGEKLFFGSGTQLSVL.

The V call is TRBV5-1, the J call TRBJ2-2; 10 nucleotides line up with TRBD2. CDR1 SGHRS and CDR2 YFSETQ come from the germline V gene. V was pared by 1 base and J by 4 bases, with 7 bases of the junction left unmatched. This CDR3 is 17 amino acids long. This CDR3 is CASSLLVAGGGTGELFF. The CDR3 DNA reads TGCGCCAGCAGCTTGTTAGTAGCGGGAGGCGGCACCGGGGAGCTGTTTTTT. Drawing the rest from reference TRBV5-1 and TRBJ2-2, the complete variable domain is KAGVTQTPRYLIKTRGQQVTLSCSPISGHRSVSWYQQTPGQGLQFLFEYFSETQRNKGNFPGRFSGRQFSNSRSEMNVSTLELGDSALYLCASSLLVAGGGTGELFFGEGSRLTVL.

The rearrangement links TRBV4-1 to TRBJ2-7, with D unclear. Germline values: CDR1 MGHRA, CDR2 YSYEKL. Trimming shortened V by 4 bases and J by 4 bases, and 17 bases separated the two germline ends. The CDR3 is 15 residues long. The CDR3 coding sequence is TGCGCCAGCAGCCGTACCGTACTGACTGGGTACGAGCAGTACTTC. Translated, it gives CASSRTVLTGYEQYF.

The rearrangement joins TRBV7-2 to TRBJ2-7; 9 bases are a match to TRBD1. J was trimmed by 7 bases and V by 2 bases; bases with no gene match: 9. Germline CDR1 and CDR2: SGHTA and FQGNSA. The CDR3 sequence is 15 residues long. The CDR3: CASSLTGTGTKEQYF. DNA of the CDR3: TGTGCCAGCAGCTTAACCGGGACAGGGACCAAGGAGCAGTACTTC.

This chain connects TRBV12-3 or TRBV12-4 to TRBJ1-2; D is unclear. The V and J ends lost 2 bases and 7 bases respectively, with 8 bases between them. There are 12 residues in the CDR3. CDR3 sequence reads: CASSLSISGYTF. The CDR3 nucleotides are TGTGCCAGCAGTTTATCCATTTCTGGCTACACCTTC.

This clone occurred once. The CDR3 DNA follows: TGTGCCAGCAGCTCAGGGGGAAAGGGGATGAACACTGAAGCTTTCTTT. Translated: CASSSGGKGMNTEAFF. The chain joins TRBV5-4 to TRBJ1-1; TRBD1 agrees at 7 bases. The germline CDR1 and CDR2 sequences are SGHNT and YYREEE (reference sequence). The ends lost 3 bases at V and 0 bases at J; junction bases unmatched: 8. There are 16 residues in the CDR3. Filled out from reference TRBV5-4 and TRBJ1-1, the complete variable domain reads ETGVTQSPTHLIKTRGQQVTLRCSSQSGHNTVSWYQQALGQGPQFIFQYYREEENGRGNFPPRFSGLQFPNYSSELNVNALELDDSALYLCASSSGGKGMNTEAFFGQGTRLTVV.

CDR3 residues: CASSPFGQASGNTIYF. CDR3 coding DNA: TGTGCCAGCAGCCCCTTCGGACAGGCCTCTGGAAACACCATATATTTT. This chain links TRBV9 with TRBJ1-3, with TRBD1 matching 7 bases. The V gene's germline CDR1 is SGDLS and CDR2 YYNGEE. Unmatched junction bases numbered 7, after V lost 4 bases and J lost 0 bases. The CDR3 is made up of 16 amino acids.

This clone was found once. V is TRBV6-2 or TRBV6-3 and J is TRBJ2-3; D ambiguous. Germline lookup yields CDR1 MNHEY and CDR2 SVGEGT. The CDR3 consists of 14 residues. The V gene lost 0 bases and the J gene lost 1 base, with 5 bases spanning the gap. The CDR3 nucleotides read TGTGCCAGCAGTTACTCCTTCGGCACAGATACGCAGTATTTT. It codes for CASSYSFGTDTQYF.

J is TRBJ1-5 and V is TRBV2; TRBD1 matches at 7 bases. The CDR3 has 15 amino acids. After removal of 4 bases from V and 4 bases from J, the junction contained 7 bases not matched to a gene. Germline lookup yields CDR1 SNHLY and CDR2 FYNNEI. The CDR3 nucleotides are TGTGCCAGCAGTGGAGGCAGGGGGGAAAATCAGCCCCAGCATTTT. Amino acid sequence: CASSGGRGENQPQHF.

The CDR3 sequence: CASSLTGSYEQYF. Here the CDR3 DNA reads TGTGCCAGCAGTTTGACAGGGTCCTACGAGCAGTACTTC. The J gene is TRBJ2-7, the V gene TRBV6-5; 7 positions agree with TRBD1. CDR3 length equals 13 residues. Germline trimming cut 4 bases from V and 1 base from J; bases unmatched to any gene: 1. Germline V lookup: CDR1 MNHEY, CDR2 SVGAGI.

This chain links TRBV5-4 with TRBJ2-1; 13 bases fit TRBD2. The CDR3 has 20 amino acids. Trimming took 0 bases from V and 0 from J; bases not matched to a gene: 9. The germline V gene has CDR1 SGHNT and CDR2 YYREEE (reference sequence). CDR3 in DNA: TGTGCCAGCAGCTTGGTTGGGGGACTAGCGGGACGAAGCTCCTACAATGAGCAGTTCTTC. Its protein product is CASSLVGGLAGRSSYNEQFF.

The rearrangement uses TRBV28 and TRBJ1-1, with 7 bases lining up with TRBD1. The length of the CDR3 is 15 residues. Germline loops: CDR1 MDHEN, CDR2 SYDVKM. V trimming: 9 bases; J trimming: 0 bases; junction bases outside the gene matches: 10. In DNA, the CDR3 is TGTGCCAGTCCGCCCCCCAGGGGGGTGAACACTGAAGCTTTCTTT. Its translation is CASPPPRGVNTEAFF. The whole variable domain, filled in from reference TRBV28 and TRBJ1-1, reads DVKVTQSSRYLVKRTGEKVFLECVQDMDHENMFWYRQDPGLGLRLIYFSYDVKMKEKGDIPEGYSVSREKKERFSLILESASTNQTSMYLCASPPPRGVNTEAFFGQGTRLTVV.

The chain recombines TRBV21-1 with TRBJ1-1. TRBV21-1 is recorded as a pseudogene. The CDR3 totals 12 residues. The CDR3 nucleotides are TGTGCCAGCAGCAACTTGAACACTGAAGCTTTCTTT. This encodes CASSNLNTEAFF.

The CDR3 DNA sequence: TGTGCCAGCAGCCAAGAGCCCCGAGAGTCACCCCTCCACTTT. As protein: CASSQEPRESPLHF. V gene TRBV3-1 (or the pseudogene TRBV3-2) combines with J gene TRBJ1-6, with D uncertain. Germline CDR1 is LGHDT and CDR2 is YNNKEL (reference sequence). This CDR3 spans 14 amino acids. Trimming removed 0 bases at V and 10 bases at J, with 10 bases between.

The chain joins TRBV10-3 to TRBJ2-7; 7 bases align to TRBD2. With V trimmed by 2 bases and J by 3 bases, 4 bases remained unmatched. The CDR3 covers 14 residues. The germline V gene has CDR1 ENHRY and CDR2 SYGVKD. CDR3 in amino acids: CAISEGGGGYEQYF. The CDR3 nucleotides are TGTGCCATCAGTGAGGGGGGGGGTGGCTACGAGCAGTACTTC.

The rearrangement joins TRBV4-1 to TRBJ1-5; the D gene is possibly TRBD1 (5 bases). With 0 bases removed from V and 9 bases from J, the gap between germline ends came to 15 bases. The CDR3 is 15 residues long. The germline gives CDR1 MGHRA, CDR2 YSYEKL. The CDR3 DNA follows: TGCGCCAGCAGCCAAGATGGGACTGGGCAATGGCCCCAGCATTTT. Translation gives CASSQDGTGQWPQHF.

The gene calls are TRBV7-2 and TRBJ2-3, with 7 nucleotides matching TRBD1. Trimming at V came to 2 bases and at J to 1 base, leaving 9 bases not matched to a gene. Germline-derived CDR1 and CDR2 are SGHTA and FQGNSA. The CDR3 extends over 17 amino acids. The CDR3 nucleotides read TGTGCCAGCAGCTTAAACCCGACAGGGCCTCGCACAGATACGCAGTATTTT. Its translation is CASSLNPTGPRTDTQYF.

This chain uses TRBV28 with TRBJ1-2; no reliable D call. CDR3 length: 15 residues. V lost 3 bases and J lost 3, with 14 bases in between. Looked up from germline, CDR1 is MDHEN and CDR2 is SYDVKM. Here the CDR3 reads CASSFPSRRDYGYTF. CDR3 DNA: TGTGCCAGCAGTTTTCCTTCCCGACGGGACTATGGCTACACCTTC.

The chain uses TRBV30 and TRBJ2-2; 12 bases map to TRBD2. V lost 3 bases and J lost 7; bases outside the gene matches: 6. CDR3 length equals 15 residues. The germline V gene encodes CDR1 GTSNPN and CDR2 SVGIG (reference sequence). CDR3 nucleotide sequence: TGTGCCTGGAGGACTAGCGGGAGAATGAACGGGGAGCTGTTTTTT. Its translation: CAWRTSGRMNGELFF.

The chain joins TRBV27 to TRBJ1-1; 7 bases are shared with TRBD1. Germline V gene lookup returns CDR1 MNHEY and CDR2 SMNVEV (reference sequence). The CDR3 consists of 14 residues. With 0 bases clipped from V and 5 bases from J, the junction kept 3 bases outside the gene matches. CDR3 in DNA: TGTGCCAGCAGTTTATCCAGCAGGGGGACTGAAGCTTTCTTT. Residues: CASSLSSRGTEAFF.

The rearrangement uses TRBV5-1 and TRBJ1-1; TRBD1 agrees at 9 bases. The CDR3 has 15 amino acids. Per germline, CDR1 SGHRS and CDR2 YFSETQ. J was trimmed by 4 bases and V by 0 bases; bases with no gene match: 4. CDR3 DNA: TGCGCCAGCAGCTTGGAAAGGACAGGGGTCACTGAAGCTTTCTTT. It codes for CASSLERTGVTEAFF.

CDR3 amino acids: CASTTGHSLNTEAFF. Here the CDR3 DNA reads TGTGCCAGTACTACCGGACACTCACTGAACACTGAAGCTTTCTTT. V and J are TRBV19 and TRBJ1-1, with D possibly being TRBD1 (5 bases). This CDR3 comprises 15 residues. The germline V gene has CDR1 LNHDA and CDR2 SQIVND (reference sequence). Trimming removed 7 bases at V and 0 bases at J, with 15 bases between.

Points on this clone: Its ends do not fully match the called genes, so a read error is possible. This chain links TRBV29-1 with TRBJ1-2, with 10 bases identical to TRBD1. The CDR3 covers 14 residues. The germline V gene has CDR1 SQVTM and CDR2 ANQGSEA. The CDR3 is CSVEGTGENYGYTF. As DNA, the CDR3 is TGCAGCGTCGAAGGGACAGGGGAAAACTATGGCTACACCTTC.

This clone was counted once. The genes are TRBV27 and TRBJ1-2; 9 nucleotides match TRBD1. Per germline, CDR1 MNHEY and CDR2 SMNVEV (reference sequence). The J segment lost 4 bases and the V segment lost 5 bases, leaving 5 bases of the junction unmatched. The length of the CDR3 is 14 residues. CDR3 residues: CASSPDRGIYGYTF. The CDR3 DNA sequence: TGTGCCAGCAGTCCGGACAGGGGTATCTATGGCTACACCTTC.

This clone was counted once. The chain uses TRBV28 and TRBJ2-7; tentatively, D is TRBD1 (5 bases). The germline V and J ends were trimmed by 8 bases and 0 bases, with 8 bases remaining between them. CDR1 and CDR2 (germline): MDHEN, SYDVKM. The CDR3 is 12 amino acids. The CDR3 sequence is CASEGASYEQYF. In DNA, the CDR3 is TGTGCCAGCGAAGGGGCCTCCTACGAGCAGTACTTC.

The V call is TRBV5-3, the J call TRBJ1-2; 8 bases agree with TRBD1. TRBV5-3 is annotated as an ORF whose role is uncertain. The CDR3 has 15 residues. V shed 10 bases and J 2 bases; nucleotides not matched to a gene: 13. CDR3 residues: CAAPGDRGANYGYTF. The CDR3 DNA reads TGTGCCGCCCCGGGCGACAGGGGTGCAAACTATGGCTACACCTTC.

V is TRBV3-1 (or the pseudogene TRBV3-2) and J is TRBJ2-1; 12 bases fit TRBD2. The CDR3 spans 16 residues. Germline values: CDR1 LGHDT, CDR2 YNNKEL (reference sequence). V dropped 5 bases and J dropped 4; count of bases not matched to a gene: 6. In DNA, the CDR3 is TGTGCCAGCAGCGGGACTAGCGGGCGAGATTACAATGAGCAGTTCTTC. Residues: CASSGTSGRDYNEQFF.

The table lists this clone with a few counts. This chain joins TRBV19 and TRBJ1-5, with D possibly matching TRBD1 (6 bases). The CDR3 sequence is 14 residues long. The germline V gene has CDR1 LNHDA and CDR2 SQIVND (reference sequence). Deletions cut 4 bases from V and 2 bases from J, with 9 bases between. The CDR3 nucleotides read TGTGCCAGTAGTACCCCAGGGGGCAATCAGCCCCAGCATTTT. It codes for CASSTPGGNQPQHF.

The chain has TRBV12-3 or TRBV12-4 and TRBJ2-5; 7 bases line up with TRBD1. J gave up 5 bases and V 8 bases, and 5 bases lay outside the gene matches. This CDR3 has 12 residues. The CDR3 protein is CASGLGQETQYF. Written as DNA, the CDR3 is TGTGCCAGCGGGCTGGGACAGGAGACCCAGTACTTC.

The chain joins TRBV27 to TRBJ1-2; tentative D call: TRBD1 (6 bases). Germline assignment: CDR1 MNHEY and CDR2 SMNVEV (reference sequence). The ends were cut back, 6 bases at V and 13 bases at J, with 27 bases in the middle. The CDR3 extends over 15 amino acids. The CDR3 DNA reads as TGTGCCAGCAGCCTAGGAGCGGACAGTCGGCTTAGGCTCACCTTC. Its translation is CASSLGADSRLRLTF.